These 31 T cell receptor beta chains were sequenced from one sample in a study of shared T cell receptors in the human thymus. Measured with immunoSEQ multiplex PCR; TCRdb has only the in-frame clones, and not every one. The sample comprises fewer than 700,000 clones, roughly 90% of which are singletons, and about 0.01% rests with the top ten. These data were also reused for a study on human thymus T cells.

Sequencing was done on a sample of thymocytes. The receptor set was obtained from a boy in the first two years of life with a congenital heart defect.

The CDR3 DNA reads TGTGCCAGCAGACTTACTAGTTACAATGAGCAGTTCTTC. Protein: CASRLTSYNEQFF. The chain recombines TRBV7-8 with TRBJ2-1, with D possibly matching TRBD2 (5 bases). Germline V gene lookup returns CDR1 SGHVS and CDR2 FQNEAQ. The CDR3 is 13 amino acids. V lost 6 bases and J lost 4, with 10 bases in between.

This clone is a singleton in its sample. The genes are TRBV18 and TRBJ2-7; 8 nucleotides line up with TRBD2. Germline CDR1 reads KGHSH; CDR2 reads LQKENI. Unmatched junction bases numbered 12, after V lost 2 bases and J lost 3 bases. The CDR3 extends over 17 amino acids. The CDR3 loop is CASSPNRLALGHYEQYF. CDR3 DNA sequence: TGTGCCAGCTCACCAAACCGACTAGCGTTAGGCCACTACGAGCAGTACTTC. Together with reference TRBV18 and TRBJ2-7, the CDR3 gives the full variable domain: NAGVMQNPRHLVRRRGQEARLRCSPMKGHSHVYWYRQLPEEGLKFMVYLQKENIIDESGMPKERFSAEFPKEGPSILRIQQVVRGDSAAYFCASSPNRLALGHYEQYFGPGTRLTVT.

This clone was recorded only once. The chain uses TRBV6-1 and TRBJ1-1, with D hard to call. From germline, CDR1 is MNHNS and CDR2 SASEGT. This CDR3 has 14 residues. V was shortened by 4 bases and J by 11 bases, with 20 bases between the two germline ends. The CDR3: CASSVPGPTGLAFF. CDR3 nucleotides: TGTGCCAGCAGTGTCCCCGGTCCGACGGGGTTGGCTTTCTTT.

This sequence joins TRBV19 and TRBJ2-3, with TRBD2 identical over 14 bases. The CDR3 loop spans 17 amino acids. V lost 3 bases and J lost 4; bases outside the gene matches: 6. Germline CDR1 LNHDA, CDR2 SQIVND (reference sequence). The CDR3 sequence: CASSIGTSGSTADTQYF. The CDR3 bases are TGTGCCAGTAGTATTGGGACTAGCGGGAGTACCGCAGATACGCAGTATTTT.

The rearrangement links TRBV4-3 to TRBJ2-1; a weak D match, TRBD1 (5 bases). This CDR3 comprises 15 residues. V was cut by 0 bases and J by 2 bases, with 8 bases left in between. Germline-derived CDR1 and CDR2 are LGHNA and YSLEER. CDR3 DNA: TGCGCCAGCAGCCAAGAAGGCAGGGCCTACAATGAGCAGTTCTTC. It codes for CASSQEGRAYNEQFF.

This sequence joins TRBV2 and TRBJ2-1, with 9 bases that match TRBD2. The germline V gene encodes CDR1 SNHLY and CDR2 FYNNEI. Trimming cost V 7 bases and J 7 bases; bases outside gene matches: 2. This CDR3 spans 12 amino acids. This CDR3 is CASTGLANEQFF. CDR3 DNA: TGTGCCAGCACGGGACTAGCAAATGAGCAGTTCTTC. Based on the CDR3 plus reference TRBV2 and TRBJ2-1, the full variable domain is EPEVTQTPSHQVTQMGQEVILRCVPISNHLYFYWYRQILGQKVEFLVSFYNNEISEKSEIFDDQFSVERPDGSNFTLKIRSTKLEDSAMYFCASTGLANEQFFGPGTRLTVL.

As DNA, the CDR3 is TGCGCCAGCAGCCAAGGATTAAGACGGGACTCTGGAAACACCATATATTTT. It translates to CASSQGLRRDSGNTIYF. The chain employs TRBV4-1 and TRBJ1-3; no reliable D call. Trimming pared 1 base from V and 0 bases from J, leaving 13 bases between. The CDR3 sequence is 17 residues long. Germline V lookup: CDR1 MGHRA, CDR2 YSYEKL.

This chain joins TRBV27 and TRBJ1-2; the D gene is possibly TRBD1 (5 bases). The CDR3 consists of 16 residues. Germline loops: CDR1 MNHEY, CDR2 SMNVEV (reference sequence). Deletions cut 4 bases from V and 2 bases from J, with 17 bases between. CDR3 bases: TGTGCCAGCAGTTCGAGTCAAGACAGTTCCAACTATGGCTACACCTTC. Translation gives CASSSSQDSSNYGYTF.

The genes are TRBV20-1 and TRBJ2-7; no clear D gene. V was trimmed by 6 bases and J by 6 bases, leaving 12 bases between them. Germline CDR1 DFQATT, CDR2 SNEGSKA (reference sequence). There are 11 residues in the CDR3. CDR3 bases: TGCAGTGCCATGACAAGTCTCGAGCAGTACTTC. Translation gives CSAMTSLEQYF.

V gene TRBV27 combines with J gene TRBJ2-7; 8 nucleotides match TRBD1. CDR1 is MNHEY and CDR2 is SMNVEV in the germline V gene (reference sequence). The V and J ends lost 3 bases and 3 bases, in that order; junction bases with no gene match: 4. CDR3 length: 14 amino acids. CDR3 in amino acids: CASSFQGQGYEQYF. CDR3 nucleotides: TGTGCCAGCAGTTTTCAAGGACAGGGCTACGAGCAGTACTTC.

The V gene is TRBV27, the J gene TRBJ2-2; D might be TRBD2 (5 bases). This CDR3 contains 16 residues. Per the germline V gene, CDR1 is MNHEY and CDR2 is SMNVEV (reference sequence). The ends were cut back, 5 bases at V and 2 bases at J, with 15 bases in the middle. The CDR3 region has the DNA TGTGCCAGCAGTCCGAGGGAGTCTCGAAACACCGGGGAGCTGTTTTTT. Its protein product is CASSPRESRNTGELFF.

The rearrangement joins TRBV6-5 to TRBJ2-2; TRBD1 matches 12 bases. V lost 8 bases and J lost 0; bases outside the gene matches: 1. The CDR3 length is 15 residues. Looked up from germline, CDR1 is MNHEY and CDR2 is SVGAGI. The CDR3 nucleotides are TGTGCCAGCGGGGACAGGGGGCCGAACACCGGGGAGCTGTTTTTT. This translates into CASGDRGPNTGELFF.

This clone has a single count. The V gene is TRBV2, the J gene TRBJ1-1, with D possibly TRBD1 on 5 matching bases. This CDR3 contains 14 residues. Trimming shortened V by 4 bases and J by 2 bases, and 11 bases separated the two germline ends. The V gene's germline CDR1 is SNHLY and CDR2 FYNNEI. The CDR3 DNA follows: TGTGCCAGCAGTGCCCTGACAGTAAACACTGAAGCTTTCTTT. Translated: CASSALTVNTEAFF.

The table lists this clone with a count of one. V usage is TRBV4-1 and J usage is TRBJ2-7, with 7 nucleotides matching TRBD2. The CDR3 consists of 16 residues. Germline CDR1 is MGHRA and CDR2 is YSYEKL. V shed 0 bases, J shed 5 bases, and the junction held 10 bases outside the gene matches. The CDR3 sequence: CASSQDTGEGPDEQYF. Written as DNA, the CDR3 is TGCGCCAGCAGCCAAGATACGGGGGAGGGCCCCGACGAGCAGTACTTC.

CDR3 in amino acids: CASSLADSSYEQYF. Here the CDR3 DNA reads TGTGCCAGCAGTTTAGCGGATAGCTCCTACGAGCAGTACTTC. The chain links TRBV28 to TRBJ2-7; unclear D gene. Trimming shortened V by 2 bases and J by 0 bases, and 8 bases separated the two germline ends. This CDR3 spans 14 amino acids. CDR1 is MDHEN, CDR2 SYDVKM, per germline.

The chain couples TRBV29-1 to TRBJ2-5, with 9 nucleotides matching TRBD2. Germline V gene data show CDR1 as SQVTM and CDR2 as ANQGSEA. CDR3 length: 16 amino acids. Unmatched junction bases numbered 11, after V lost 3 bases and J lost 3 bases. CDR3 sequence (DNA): TGCAGCGTTGAGAACCCTGGCGGGAGGGAGGAAGAGACCCAGTACTTC. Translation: CSVENPGGREEETQYF.

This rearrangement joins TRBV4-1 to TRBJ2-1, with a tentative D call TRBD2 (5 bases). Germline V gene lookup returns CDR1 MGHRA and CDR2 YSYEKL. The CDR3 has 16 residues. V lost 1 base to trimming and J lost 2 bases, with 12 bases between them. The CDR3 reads CASSQVYTRTYNEQFF. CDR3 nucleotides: TGCGCCAGCAGCCAAGTTTATACTAGAACCTACAATGAGCAGTTCTTC.

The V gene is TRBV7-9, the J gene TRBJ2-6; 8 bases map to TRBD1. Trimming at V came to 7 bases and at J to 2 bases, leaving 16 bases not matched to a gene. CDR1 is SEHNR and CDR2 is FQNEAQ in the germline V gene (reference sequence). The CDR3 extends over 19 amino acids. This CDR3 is CASTTQGGRGPPGANVLTF. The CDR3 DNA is TGTGCCAGCACCACCCAAGGTGGCAGGGGGCCACCTGGGGCCAACGTCCTGACTTTC.

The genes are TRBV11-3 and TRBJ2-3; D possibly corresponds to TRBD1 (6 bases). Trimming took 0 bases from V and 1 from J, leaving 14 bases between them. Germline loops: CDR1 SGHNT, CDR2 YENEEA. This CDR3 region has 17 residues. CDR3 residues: CASSLDMETGCTDTQYF. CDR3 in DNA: TGTGCCAGCAGCTTAGATATGGAAACAGGGTGCACAGATACGCAGTATTTT.

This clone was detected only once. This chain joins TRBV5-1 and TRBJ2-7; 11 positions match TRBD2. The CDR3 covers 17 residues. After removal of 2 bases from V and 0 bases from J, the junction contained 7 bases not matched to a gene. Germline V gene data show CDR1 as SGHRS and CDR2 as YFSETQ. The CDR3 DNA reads TGCGCCAGCAGCTTAGGACTAGCGGGCCGTAGCTCCTACGAGCAGTACTTC. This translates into CASSLGLAGRSSYEQYF.

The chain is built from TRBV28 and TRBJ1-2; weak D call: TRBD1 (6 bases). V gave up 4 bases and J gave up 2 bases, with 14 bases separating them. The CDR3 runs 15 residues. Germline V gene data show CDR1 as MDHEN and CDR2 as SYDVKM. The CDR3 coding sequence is TGTGCCAGCAGTTCCCACCGGGACACAAACTATGGCTACACCTTC. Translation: CASSSHRDTNYGYTF.

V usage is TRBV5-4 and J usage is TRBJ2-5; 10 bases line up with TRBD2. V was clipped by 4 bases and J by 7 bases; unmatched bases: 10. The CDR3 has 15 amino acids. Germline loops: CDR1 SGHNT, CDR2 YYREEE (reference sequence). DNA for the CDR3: TGTGCCAGCAGCCTTGGACTAGCGGTAGACGGGACCCAGTACTTC. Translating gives CASSLGLAVDGTQYF.

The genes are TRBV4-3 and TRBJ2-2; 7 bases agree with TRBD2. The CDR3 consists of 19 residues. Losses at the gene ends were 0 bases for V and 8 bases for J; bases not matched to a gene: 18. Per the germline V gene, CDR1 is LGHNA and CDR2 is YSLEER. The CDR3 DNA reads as TGCGCCAGCAGCCAAGATTTCGGCGGTGGGGGGAGGGCCGCGGGGGAGCTGTTTTTT. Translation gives CASSQDFGGGGRAAGELFF.

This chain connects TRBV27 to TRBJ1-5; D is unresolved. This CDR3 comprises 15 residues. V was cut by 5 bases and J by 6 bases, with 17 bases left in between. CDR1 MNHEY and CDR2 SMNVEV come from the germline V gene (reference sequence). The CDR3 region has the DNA TGTGCCAGCAGTCCCTATCGCGGGTTTGGTCAGCCCCAGCATTTT. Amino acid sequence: CASSPYRGFGQPQHF.

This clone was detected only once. This chain's CDR3 is CATSRYRATNEKLFF. DNA for the CDR3: TGTGCCACCAGCAGGTACAGAGCAACTAATGAAAAACTGTTTTTT. The V gene is TRBV15, the J gene TRBJ1-4; no firm D call. The CDR3 spans 15 residues. With 3 bases removed from V and 0 bases from J, the gap between germline ends came to 8 bases. Per germline, CDR1 LNHNV and CDR2 YYDKDF (reference sequence).

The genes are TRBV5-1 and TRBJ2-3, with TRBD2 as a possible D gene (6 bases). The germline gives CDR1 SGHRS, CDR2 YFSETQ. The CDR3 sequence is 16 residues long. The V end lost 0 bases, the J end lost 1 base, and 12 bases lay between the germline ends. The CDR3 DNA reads TGCGCCAGCAGCTTGGACGGGGGAGAAGGCACAGATACGCAGTATTTT. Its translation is CASSLDGGEGTDTQYF.

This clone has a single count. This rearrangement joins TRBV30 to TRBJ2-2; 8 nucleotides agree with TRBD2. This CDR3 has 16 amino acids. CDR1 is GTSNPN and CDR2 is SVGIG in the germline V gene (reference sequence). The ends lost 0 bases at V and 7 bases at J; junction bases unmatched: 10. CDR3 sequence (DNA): TGTGCCTGGAGTGTATGTATTAGCGGGACTATCGGGGAGCTGTTTTTT. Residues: CAWSVCISGTIGELFF.

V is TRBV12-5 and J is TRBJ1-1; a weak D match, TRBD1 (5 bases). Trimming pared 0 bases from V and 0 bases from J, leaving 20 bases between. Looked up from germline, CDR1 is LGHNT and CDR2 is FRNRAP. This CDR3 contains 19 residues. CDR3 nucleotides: TGTGCTAGTGGTTTGGTACCGAACTGGGGGGGAGCCGTGAACACTGAAGCTTTCTTT. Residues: CASGLVPNWGGAVNTEAFF.

CDR3 DNA: TGCAGCGCTGGGGGGGGACCCGGAGAGCAGTTCTTC. Protein product: CSAGGGPGEQFF. The rearrangement uses TRBV29-1 and TRBJ2-1; 7 bases are a match to TRBD2. Germline assignment: CDR1 SQVTM and CDR2 ANQGSEA. Germline trimming cut 7 bases from V and 10 bases from J; bases unmatched to any gene: 10. There are 12 residues in the CDR3.

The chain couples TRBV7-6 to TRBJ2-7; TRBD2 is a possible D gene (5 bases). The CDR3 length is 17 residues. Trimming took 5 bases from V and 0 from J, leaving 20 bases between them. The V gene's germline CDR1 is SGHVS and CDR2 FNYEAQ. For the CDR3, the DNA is TGTGCCAGCAGCACTACCCCCCGAGGACTGGCCTCCTACGAGCAGTACTTC. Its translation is CASSTTPRGLASYEQYF.

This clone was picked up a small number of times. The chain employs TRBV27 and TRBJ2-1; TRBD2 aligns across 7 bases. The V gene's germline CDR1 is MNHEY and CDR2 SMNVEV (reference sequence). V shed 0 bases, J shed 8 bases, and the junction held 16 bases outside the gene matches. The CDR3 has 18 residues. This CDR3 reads CASSLSLALAEPGDEQFF. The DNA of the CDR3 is TGTGCCAGCAGTTTATCATTGGCGCTAGCGGAGCCCGGGGATGAGCAGTTCTTC.